This T cell receptor beta chain came from a study of T cells in narcolepsy. Notes on the study in general: No autoreactive T cell clone sequences appeared in some memory CD4+ repertoires. Reportedly, autoreactive clonotypes were serially detected in patients' blood but not controls'. Comparing one patient's CSF and blood CD4+ clonotypes highlighted HCRT- and TRIB2-specific autoreactive clonotypes.

CDR1 and CDR2 from the germline V gene are MNHNS and SASEGT. Trimming removed 8 bases from V and 5 bases from J; junction bases left unmatched: 14. CDR3 length: 15 amino acids. Generated by immunoSEQ multiplex PCR, the TCRdb table keeps only in-frame clones and is missing some. The profile covers some 33,000 clones, with 85% to 90% appearing a single time and under 1.5% taken by the ten largest. Details on this clone: Antigen specificity is unknown.

This TCR derives from a human donor with narcolepsy. Sequenced input: CD45RA- memory CD4+ T cells from PBMCs. The chain carries TRBV6-1 and TRBJ2-7, with 8 bases lining up with TRBD2. The CDR3 spells CASHAAYGGANEQYF. The CDR3 DNA reads as TGTGCCAGCCATGCGGCCTACGGGGGGGCAAACGAGCAGTACTTC.